The 18 T cell receptor beta chains presented below share a single source sample, sequenced in a study of T-cell reconstitution after alpha-beta-depleted transplantation in children. Preparation of the TCRbeta library was carried out with unique molecular identifiers. TCRdb reprocessed the PCR reads via MiXCR and lists one record per CDR3 protein. The table includes fewer than 150,000 distinct CDR3 sequences, 8.5% to 10% detected once. The sequencing used PBMCs, mostly from graft donor cells, collected 180 days after TCRalphabeta/CD19-depleted stem cell transplant. The receptors stem from a girl under three years old who had a stem cell transplant for combined immunodeficiency, so the T cells may come from the graft donor.

CDR3 loop: CSVTTGGTDTQYF. The CDR3 nucleotides read TGCAGTGTTACGACAGGAGGCACAGATACGCAGTATTTT. V usage is TRBV20-1 and J usage is TRBJ2-3; maybe TRBD1 (6 bases). The length of the CDR3 is 13 residues. V gave up 7 bases and J gave up 1 base, with 12 bases separating them. Per the germline V gene, CDR1 is DFQATT and CDR2 is SNEGSKA (reference sequence).

This clonotype was observed a single time. Relative to the germline gene, one junction end is altered; a read error may explain this. The CDR3: CASSYLTGISLYELYF. CDR3 nucleotide sequence: TGTGCCAGCAGTTACTTAACAGGGATATCCCTCTACGAGCTGTACTTC. The chain couples TRBV6-2 or TRBV6-3 to TRBJ2-7, with a weak D call TRBD1 (6 bases). The CDR3 consists of 16 residues. Germline V gene lookup returns CDR1 MNHEY and CDR2 SVGEGT.

This clonotype has a handful of counts. V usage is TRBV11-2 and J usage is TRBJ2-7; no definite D call. This CDR3 is 15 amino acids long. Germline CDR1 reads SGHAT; CDR2 reads FQNNGV. V was shortened by 1 base and J by 3 bases, with 13 bases between the two germline ends. The CDR3 nucleotides are TGTGCCAGCAGCTTAGTTCCCTACCTAGACTACGAGCAGTACTTC. This translates into CASSLVPYLDYEQYF. Drawing the rest from reference TRBV11-2 and TRBJ2-7, the complete variable domain is EAGVAQSPRYKIIEKRQSVAFWCNPISGHATLYWYQQILGQGPKLLIQFQNNGVVDDSQLPKDRFSAERLKGVDSTLKIQPAKLEDSAVYLCASSLVPYLDYEQYFGPGTRLTVT.

This clonotype was observed a few times. The chain links TRBV10-3 to TRBJ1-5; 7 bases line up with TRBD1. CDR3 length: 14 amino acids. The V gene's germline CDR1 is ENHRY and CDR2 SYGVKD. Trimming at V came to 11 bases and at J to 2 bases, leaving 9 bases not matched to a gene. The DNA for the CDR3 is TGTGCCGCCTCAGGGGGAGGGGGCAATCAGCCCCAGCATTTT. Translation: CAASGGGGNQPQHF.

J is TRBJ2-3 and V is TRBV20-1; the D is unclear. Germline values: CDR1 DFQATT, CDR2 SNEGSKA (reference sequence). Trimming removed 6 bases from V and 2 bases from J, with 9 bases in between. The CDR3 is 12 residues long. The CDR3 here is CSASRFTDTQYF. CDR3 sequence (DNA): TGCAGTGCCTCGCGATTCACAGATACGCAGTATTTT.

This clonotype was counted at least ten times. This chain links TRBV5-6 with TRBJ1-5; D unresolved. The CDR3 loop spans 15 amino acids. Germline CDR1 and CDR2: SGHDT and YYEEEE. V lost 1 base to trimming and J lost 2 bases, with 10 bases between them. CDR3 nucleotide sequence: TGTGCCAGCAGCTTGCAAGGGAAAGGCAATCAGCCCCAGCATTTT. It codes for CASSLQGKGNQPQHF.

V is TRBV5-1 and J is TRBJ2-5; 10 nucleotides line up with TRBD2. V lost 6 bases to trimming and J lost 5 bases; unmatched junction nucleotides: 4. This CDR3 has 13 amino acids. The germline CDR1 and CDR2 sequences are SGHRS and YFSETQ. The DNA for the CDR3 is TGCGCCAGCACCCTAGCGGGGGAGGAGACCCAGTACTTC. Translation gives CASTLAGEETQYF.

This clonotype was found many times. The chain has TRBV4-3 and TRBJ2-7, with D possibly matching TRBD1 (6 bases). Per the germline V gene, CDR1 is LGHNA and CDR2 is YSLEER. The CDR3 totals 16 residues. Between the trimmed V and J ends, which lost 2 bases and 4 bases, there was a span of 18 bases. CDR3 DNA: TGCGCCAGCAGCCAATCCACCCGGACAGCTAATTACGAGCAGTACTTC. This codes for CASSQSTRTANYEQYF.

In its sample, this clonotype was seen many times. V usage is TRBV29-1 and J usage is TRBJ2-7; D assignment may be TRBD1 or TRBD2 (5 bases each). The germline V and J ends were trimmed by 5 bases and 3 bases, with 8 bases remaining between them. The CDR3 loop spans 11 amino acids. CDR1 is SQVTM and CDR2 is ANQGSEA in the germline V gene. DNA of the CDR3: TGCAGCGTTAGGGACGGCTACGAGCAGTACTTC. Its protein product is CSVRDGYEQYF.

The genes are TRBV7-2 and TRBJ2-7; no definite D call. This CDR3 region has 13 residues. V lost 3 bases, J lost 7 bases, and 13 bases lay in between. The germline V gene encodes CDR1 SGHTA and CDR2 FQGNSA. CDR3 sequence: CASSFPPAKEQYF. As DNA, the CDR3 is TGTGCCAGCAGCTTTCCCCCCGCTAAAGAGCAGTACTTC. The full variable domain, in which reference TRBV7-2 and TRBJ2-7 provide the parts outside the CDR3, is GAGVSQSPSNKVTEKGKDVELRCDPISGHTALYWYRQSLGQGLEFLIYFQGNSAPDKSGLPSDRFSAERTGGSVSTLTIQRTQQEDSAVYLCASSFPPAKEQYFGPGTRLTVT.

This clonotype was picked up many times. This chain connects TRBV20-1 to TRBJ1-2; maybe TRBD1 (6 bases). Germline V gene lookup returns CDR1 DFQATT and CDR2 SNEGSKA (reference sequence). V was shortened by 1 base and J by 0 bases, with 18 bases between the two germline ends. The CDR3 is 17 residues long. The chain's CDR3 is CSARGAPGQPTNYGYTF. CDR3 sequence (DNA): TGCAGTGCTAGAGGGGCCCCGGGACAACCTACTAACTATGGCTACACCTTC.

This clonotype occurred a few times. The rearrangement joins TRBV12-3 or TRBV12-4 to TRBJ2-7; TRBD2 might be the D (5 bases). CDR3 length equals 15 residues. Trimming stripped 1 base from V and 3 bases from J, with 13 bases between. This CDR3 is CASSLGLAPGYEQYF. The CDR3 DNA follows: TGTGCCAGCAGTTTAGGATTAGCGCCGGGCTACGAGCAGTACTTC.

The sample holds many counts of this clonotype. The chain combines TRBV7-9 with TRBJ2-3; D gene ambiguous. Trimming stripped 8 bases from V and 1 base from J, with 1 base between. Germline V gives CDR1 SEHNR, CDR2 FQNEAQ (reference sequence). The CDR3 totals 10 residues. CDR3 protein: CASGTDTQYF. For the CDR3, the DNA is TGTGCCAGCGGCACAGATACGCAGTATTTT.

The chain uses TRBV29-1 and TRBJ2-7; D may be TRBD2 (7 bases). The V end lost 1 base, the J end lost 0 bases, and 13 bases lay between the germline ends. This CDR3 contains 15 residues. Germline assignment: CDR1 SQVTM and CDR2 ANQGSEA. CDR3 in amino acids: CSVEVEGGRSYEQYF. DNA for the CDR3: TGCAGCGTTGAAGTCGAGGGGGGGCGCTCCTACGAGCAGTACTTC.

The chain uses TRBV7-9 and TRBJ2-7; D gene unclear. CDR3 length: 16 amino acids. V was cut by 5 bases and J by 0 bases, with 17 bases left in between. CDR1 is SEHNR, CDR2 FQNEAQ, per germline (reference sequence). CDR3 protein: CASSRQKARSSYEQYF. CDR3 sequence (DNA): TGTGCCAGCAGCCGCCAAAAGGCCCGTAGCTCCTACGAGCAGTACTTC.

This clonotype occurred a few times. This rearrangement joins TRBV18 to TRBJ2-3; the match to TRBD2 covers 10 bases. V was pared by 2 bases and J by 2 bases, with 1 base of the junction left unmatched. CDR3 size: 15 residues. Germline CDR1 and CDR2: KGHSH and LQKENI. This CDR3 is CASSPTSGVTDTQYF. The CDR3 DNA is TGTGCCAGCTCACCAACTAGCGGGGTCACAGATACGCAGTATTTT.

This clonotype was counted a few times. V is TRBV5-5 and J is TRBJ1-4; a possible D gene is TRBD1 (6 bases). Per germline, CDR1 SGHKS and CDR2 YYEKEE (reference sequence). The CDR3 extends over 14 amino acids. V shed 4 bases and J shed 8 bases, with 15 bases lying between them. In DNA form, the CDR3 reads TGTGCCAGCAGCAGAGGGGGGACCATGGAAAAACTGTTTTTT. It encodes CASSRGGTMEKLFF.

The chain uses TRBV11-2 and TRBJ2-3; D is perhaps TRBD2 (5 bases). The germline V gene encodes CDR1 SGHAT and CDR2 FQNNGV. Trimming pared 2 bases from V and 2 bases from J, leaving 11 bases between. CDR3 length: 15 amino acids. The DNA of the CDR3 is TGTGCCAGCAGCTTATACGGGAAATCCACAGATACGCAGTATTTT. It codes for CASSLYGKSTDTQYF.